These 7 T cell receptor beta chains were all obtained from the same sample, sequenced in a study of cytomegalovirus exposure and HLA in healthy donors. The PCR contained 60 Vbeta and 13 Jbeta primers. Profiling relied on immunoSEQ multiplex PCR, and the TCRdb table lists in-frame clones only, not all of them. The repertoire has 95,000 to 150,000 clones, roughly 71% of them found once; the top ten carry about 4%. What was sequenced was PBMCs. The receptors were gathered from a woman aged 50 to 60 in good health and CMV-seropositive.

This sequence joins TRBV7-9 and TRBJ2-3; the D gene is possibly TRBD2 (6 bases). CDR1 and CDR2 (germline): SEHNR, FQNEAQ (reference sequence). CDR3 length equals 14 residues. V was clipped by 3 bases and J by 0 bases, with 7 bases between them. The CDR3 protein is CASSFAGSTDTQYF. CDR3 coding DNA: TGTGCCAGCAGCTTTGCGGGGAGCACAGATACGCAGTATTTT. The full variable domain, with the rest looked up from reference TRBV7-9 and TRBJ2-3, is DTGVSQNPRHKITKRGQNVTFRCDPISEHNRLYWYRQTLGQGPEFLTYFQNEAQLEKSRLLSDRFSAERPKGSFSTLEIQRTEQGDSAMYLCASSFAGSTDTQYFGPGTRLTVL.

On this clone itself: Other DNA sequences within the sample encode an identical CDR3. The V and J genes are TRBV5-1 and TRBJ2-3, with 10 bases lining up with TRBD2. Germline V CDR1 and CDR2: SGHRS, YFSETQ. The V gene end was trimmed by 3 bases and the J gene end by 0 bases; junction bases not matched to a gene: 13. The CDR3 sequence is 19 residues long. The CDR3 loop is CASSSGTSVALWSTDTQYF. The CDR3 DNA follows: TGCGCCAGCAGCTCAGGGACTAGCGTCGCTCTCTGGAGCACAGATACGCAGTATTTT.

This CDR3 reads CASSRDILETQYF. The CDR3 DNA reads as TGTGCCAGCAGCCGGGACATCCTTGAGACCCAGTACTTC. This rearrangement joins TRBV5-6 to TRBJ2-7; perhaps TRBD1 as D (6 bases). The last part of the DNA fits TRBJ2-5 better; the J call may be wrong. Germline-derived CDR1 and CDR2 are SGHDT and YYEEEE. The CDR3 is 13 residues long.

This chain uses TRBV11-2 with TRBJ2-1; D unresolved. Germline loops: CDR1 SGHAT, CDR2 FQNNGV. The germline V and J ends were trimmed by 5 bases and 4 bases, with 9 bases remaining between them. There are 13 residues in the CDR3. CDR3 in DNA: TGTGCCAGCAGCGCACAACAGTACAATGAGCAGTTCTTC. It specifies CASSAQQYNEQFF.

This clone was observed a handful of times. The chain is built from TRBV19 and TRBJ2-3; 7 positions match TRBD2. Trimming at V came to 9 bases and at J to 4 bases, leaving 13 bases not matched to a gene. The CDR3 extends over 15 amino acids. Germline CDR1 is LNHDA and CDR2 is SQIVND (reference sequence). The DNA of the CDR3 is TGTGCCAGCACCCTCTACGGGGGGAGCCCAGATACGCAGTATTTT. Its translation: CASTLYGGSPDTQYF.

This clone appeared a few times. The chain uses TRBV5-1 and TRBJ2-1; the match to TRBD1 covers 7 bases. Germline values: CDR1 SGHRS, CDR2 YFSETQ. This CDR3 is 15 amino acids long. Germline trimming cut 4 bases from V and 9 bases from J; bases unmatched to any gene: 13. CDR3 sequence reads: CASSLTGTDFTEQFF. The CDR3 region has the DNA TGCGCCAGCAGCCTGACCGGGACAGATTTCACTGAGCAGTTCTTC.

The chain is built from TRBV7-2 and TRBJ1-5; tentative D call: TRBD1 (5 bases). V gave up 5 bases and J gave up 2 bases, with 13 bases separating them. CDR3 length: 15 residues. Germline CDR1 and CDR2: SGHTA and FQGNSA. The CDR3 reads CASSQRGGGNQPQHF. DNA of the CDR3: TGTGCCAGCAGCCAGCGGGGCGGTGGCAATCAGCCCCAGCATTTT.